The 24 T cell receptor beta chains below were found in one sample sequenced in a study of blood T cell repertoires in COVID-19. Measured with immunoSEQ multiplex PCR; TCRdb has only the in-frame clones, and not every one. The sample yields more than 400,000 clones, roughly 85% seen once. What was sequenced was peripheral blood. The receptor source for this set is a human donor in a cohort sampled during active COVID-19.

V gene TRBV15 combines with J gene TRBJ1-5, with a possible D match to TRBD1 (5 bases). CDR1 is LNHNV and CDR2 is YYDKDF in the germline V gene (reference sequence). This CDR3 is 14 amino acids long. Trimming shortened V by 5 bases and J by 10 bases, and 18 bases separated the two germline ends. CDR3 sequence: CATSRQNSISPQHF. DNA of the CDR3: TGTGCCACCAGCCGACAGAACTCAATCAGCCCCCAGCATTTT.

A single count supports this clone. The gene calls are TRBV5-4 and TRBJ1-2, with D perhaps matching TRBD1 (6 bases). Trimming left V 1 base short and J 2 bases short, with 15 bases between. Germline loops: CDR1 SGHNT, CDR2 YYREEE (reference sequence). The CDR3 extends over 16 amino acids. This CDR3 reads CASSLIKGEGNYGYTF. The CDR3 region has the DNA TGTGCCAGCAGCTTGATAAAGGGGGAAGGGAACTATGGCTACACCTTC.

This chain connects TRBV7-8 to TRBJ1-1; D is possibly TRBD1 (6 bases). V was trimmed by 5 bases and J by 2 bases, leaving 15 bases between them. The CDR3 totals 15 residues. Germline CDR1 is SGHVS and CDR2 is FQNEAQ. In nucleotides, the CDR3 is TGTGCCAGCAGCCCTGAAGTAGGGGGAAACACTGAAGCTTTCTTT. Encoded protein: CASSPEVGGNTEAFF.

The V gene is TRBV28, the J gene TRBJ2-5, with TRBD1 matching over 9 bases. Trimming took 6 bases from V and 2 from J; bases not matched to a gene: 10. The length of the CDR3 is 16 residues. In germline, CDR1 is MDHEN, CDR2 SYDVKM. CDR3 amino acids: CASSPPGTGLQETQYF. The CDR3 nucleotides are TGTGCCAGCAGCCCGCCCGGGACAGGGTTACAAGAGACCCAGTACTTC. The full variable domain, completed using reference TRBV28 and TRBJ2-5, is DVKVTQSSRYLVKRTGEKVFLECVQDMDHENMFWYRQDPGLGLRLIYFSYDVKMKEKGDIPEGYSVSREKKERFSLILESASTNQTSMYLCASSPPGTGLQETQYFGPGTRLLVL.

The CDR3 sequence is CSGSTGGADTEAFF. CDR3 in DNA: TGCAGCGGCAGTACAGGGGGCGCGGACACTGAAGCTTTCTTT. The chain recombines TRBV29-1 with TRBJ1-1, with 9 bases identical to TRBD1. The CDR3 runs to 14 residues. Germline V lookup: CDR1 SQVTM, CDR2 ANQGSEA. V shed 7 bases and J 3 bases; nucleotides not matched to a gene: 9.

V is TRBV11-2 and J is TRBJ2-6; D is ambiguous. CDR3 length: 15 amino acids. Germline V gene sequence: CDR1 SGHAT, CDR2 FQNNGV. V lost 3 bases and J lost 2, with 8 bases in between. The CDR3 nucleotides are TGTGCCAGCAGCTTTGCTAGGCCTGGGGCCAACGTCCTGACTTTC. Protein sequence: CASSFARPGANVLTF.

CDR3 loop: CASSLDRLAYNEQFF. The CDR3 DNA sequence: TGTGCCAGCAGCTTGGATCGACTAGCCTACAATGAGCAGTTCTTC. The rearrangement uses TRBV5-6 and TRBJ2-1, with a possible D match to TRBD2 (6 bases). This CDR3 contains 15 residues. Per the germline V gene, CDR1 is SGHDT and CDR2 is YYEEEE. Trimming removed 0 bases at V and 2 bases at J, with 9 bases between.

The chain links TRBV19 to TRBJ1-5, with D possibly matching TRBD1 (5 bases). The germline V gene has CDR1 LNHDA and CDR2 SQIVND (reference sequence). Trimming shortened V by 9 bases and J by 4 bases, and 19 bases separated the two germline ends. CDR3 length: 15 amino acids. In DNA, the CDR3 is TGTGCCAGCAGTCAGGGTTTTGGTAATAATCAGCCCCAGCATTTT. This translates into CASSQGFGNNQPQHF.

The chain employs TRBV7-8 and TRBJ2-3; 7 bases are a match to TRBD2. Germline V gene data show CDR1 as SGHVS and CDR2 as FQNEAQ. With 2 bases clipped from V and 3 bases from J, the junction kept 8 bases outside the gene matches. CDR3 length: 16 residues. CDR3 loop: CASSLYRGERTDTQYF. For the CDR3, the DNA is TGTGCCAGCAGCTTATACCGGGGGGAGAGAACAGATACGCAGTATTTT.

The chain uses TRBV12-3 or TRBV12-4 and TRBJ2-2, with 8 bases identical to TRBD1. This CDR3 has 13 residues. Trimming cost V 6 bases and J 7 bases; bases outside gene matches: 4. This CDR3 reads CASRETGVGELFF. CDR3 sequence (DNA): TGTGCCAGCAGGGAGACAGGGGTCGGGGAGCTGTTTTTT.

The J gene is TRBJ2-1, the V gene TRBV19; 12 bases line up with TRBD2. The CDR3 covers 15 residues. Trimming took 5 bases from V and 4 from J; bases not matched to a gene: 3. The germline CDR1 and CDR2 sequences are LNHDA and SQIVND (reference sequence). CDR3 sequence: CASSPGLAGYNEQFF. CDR3 DNA sequence: TGTGCCAGTAGTCCCGGACTAGCGGGGTACAATGAGCAGTTCTTC.

This clone was counted a few times. V and J are TRBV12-3 or TRBV12-4 and TRBJ1-2; the D is unclear. V was cut by 6 bases and J by 5 bases, with 13 bases left in between. CDR3 length equals 13 residues. This CDR3 reads CASSHDSLYGYTF. The CDR3 coding sequence is TGTGCCAGCAGCCATGACTCTCTATATGGCTACACCTTC.

The chain links TRBV7-9 to TRBJ2-3; D possibly corresponds to TRBD1 (6 bases). This CDR3 spans 18 amino acids. Germline assignment: CDR1 SEHNR and CDR2 FQNEAQ (reference sequence). Trimming pared 5 bases from V and 1 base from J, leaving 22 bases between. The CDR3 coding sequence is TGTGCCAGCAGCCCAGACAGGTTAGGCCCCGGGGGCACAGATACGCAGTATTTT. It codes for CASSPDRLGPGGTDTQYF.

V and J are TRBV7-2 and TRBJ2-5, with TRBD2 matching 9 bases. Losses at the gene ends were 0 bases for V and 5 bases for J; bases not matched to a gene: 7. Germline values: CDR1 SGHTA, CDR2 FQGNSA. CDR3 length equals 16 residues. The CDR3 DNA is TGTGCCAGCAGCTTAGCGCACAGCGGGGGGCAGGAGACCCAGTACTTC. This gives the protein CASSLAHSGGQETQYF.

The V call is TRBV4-2, the J call TRBJ2-2; D unclear. Germline loops: CDR1 LGHNA, CDR2 YNFKEQ. The CDR3 loop spans 15 amino acids. V was pared by 1 base and J by 2 bases, with 8 bases between. The CDR3 DNA reads TGTGCCAGCAGCCAAGGGCCCACCAACACCGGGGAGCTGTTTTTT. Its translation is CASSQGPTNTGELFF.

The chain has TRBV3-1 (or the pseudogene TRBV3-2) and TRBJ2-3, with 8 bases identical to TRBD1. Looked up from germline, CDR1 is LGHDT and CDR2 is YNNKEL (reference sequence). Trimming cost V 7 bases and J 6 bases; bases outside gene matches: 6. The CDR3 length is 13 residues. The CDR3 loop is CASTSNRGDTQYF. CDR3 coding DNA: TGTGCCAGCACTTCGAACAGGGGGGATACGCAGTATTTT.

This chain links TRBV4-2 with TRBJ2-7; possible D gene TRBD2, 6 bases. In germline, CDR1 is LGHNA, CDR2 YNFKEQ. This CDR3 spans 17 amino acids. V lost 0 bases and J lost 0, with 15 bases in between. CDR3 in amino acids: CASSQDRTGGVSYEQYF. For the CDR3, the DNA is TGTGCCAGCAGCCAAGATCGAACGGGCGGGGTCTCCTACGAGCAGTACTTC.

This clone has a handful of counts. This sequence joins TRBV7-3 and TRBJ1-6; D is uncertain. Trimming removed 3 bases from V and 7 bases from J, with 10 bases in between. Looked up from germline, CDR1 is SGHTA and CDR2 is FQGTGA. The CDR3 is 14 residues long. The CDR3 DNA is TGTGCCAGCAGCTTTAGTGGGCTCAATTCACCCCTCCACTTT. Translation gives CASSFSGLNSPLHF.

This chain connects TRBV2 to TRBJ2-1, with 11 nucleotides matching TRBD2. The CDR3 has 15 amino acids. J gave up 6 bases and V 5 bases, and 6 bases lay outside the gene matches. Germline V gene lookup returns CDR1 SNHLY and CDR2 FYNNEI. DNA for the CDR3: TGTGCCAGCAGTTCCGGGACTAGCGGAGTCAATGAGCAGTTCTTC. The encoded protein is CASSSGTSGVNEQFF. Filled out from reference TRBV2 and TRBJ2-1, the complete variable domain reads EPEVTQTPSHQVTQMGQEVILRCVPISNHLYFYWYRQILGQKVEFLVSFYNNEISEKSEIFDDQFSVERPDGSNFTLKIRSTKLEDSAMYFCASSSGTSGVNEQFFGPGTRLTVL.

About this clone: A much larger clone differs from this one at a single base, so this may be a read error. Other nucleotide sequences in the sample specify the same CDR3. In DNA form, the CDR3 reads TGCGCCAGCAGCCAAGATCAGGGAGGTAACACTGAAGCTTTCTTT. It yields the protein CASSQDQGGNTEAFF. This chain connects TRBV4-3 to TRBJ1-1; D possibly corresponds to TRBD1 (5 bases). The V gene's germline CDR1 is LGHNA and CDR2 YSLEER. There are 15 residues in the CDR3. The V gene lost 0 bases and the J gene lost 2 bases, with 10 bases spanning the gap.

The chain recombines TRBV5-1 with TRBJ1-3; 7 bases fit TRBD1. CDR1 and CDR2 (germline): SGHRS, YFSETQ. J gave up 0 bases and V 0 bases, and 6 bases lay outside the gene matches. The CDR3 extends over 17 amino acids. CDR3: CASSLEMRQGSGNTIYF. The CDR3 DNA follows: TGCGCCAGCAGCTTGGAGATGCGACAGGGCTCTGGAAACACCATATATTTT.

The V call is TRBV5-6, the J call TRBJ2-3; TRBD2 agrees at 9 bases. In germline, CDR1 is SGHDT, CDR2 YYEEEE. With V trimmed by 4 bases and J by 3 bases, 12 bases remained unmatched. CDR3 length: 17 residues. The CDR3: CASSLLNSGSGTDTQYF. The CDR3 bases are TGTGCCAGCAGCCTACTGAATAGCGGGAGCGGGACAGATACGCAGTATTTT.

The chain joins TRBV6-5 to TRBJ2-7; D uncertain. The CDR3 sequence is 14 residues long. CDR1 and CDR2 (germline): MNHEY, SVGAGI. V lost 4 bases to trimming and J lost 2 bases, with 12 bases between them. CDR3 sequence reads: CASSSGSVPYEQYF. The CDR3 DNA reads as TGTGCCAGCAGTTCCGGGTCGGTACCCTACGAGCAGTACTTC.

This clone was seen once. The gene calls are TRBV19 and TRBJ2-7, with TRBD1 identical over 7 bases. The CDR3 length is 15 residues. CDR1 and CDR2 (germline): LNHDA, SQIVND (reference sequence). The V and J ends lost 1 base and 1 base, in that order; junction bases with no gene match: 4. CDR3 amino acids: CASSIVKQGSYEQYF. CDR3 DNA: TGTGCCAGTAGTATAGTAAAACAGGGGTCCTACGAGCAGTACTTC.